This T cell receptor (beta chain) was observed in a study of cytomegalovirus exposure and HLA in healthy donors. General study findings and limits: Differences between HLA loci emerged in a later analysis of TCR association rates, with DRB1 most and HLA-C fewest. Some segments of the V type, notably TRBV6-2 and TRBV6-3, were excluded as indistinguishable.

The PCR employed 60 Vbeta primers together with 13 Jbeta primers. Assay: immunoSEQ multiplex PCR; the TCRdb copy retains only in-frame clones and omits some. The data contain 200,000 to 250,000 clones, 83% of them singletons. Concerning this clone: Its antigen is still unknown.

The V and J ends lost 4 bases and 5 bases respectively, with 21 bases between them. Germline CDR1 SEHNR, CDR2 FQNEAQ (reference sequence). The CDR3 consists of 16 residues. This clonotype was sampled from a girl aged 5 to 17 in good health and CMV-seronegative. Material: PBMCs. The rearrangement joins TRBV7-9 to TRBJ2-7; D possibly corresponds to TRBD2 (8 bases). The CDR3 nucleotides read TGTGCCAGCAGCTCCAAAGGCCGGGAGGGGGCCCACGAGCAGTACTTC. This sequence encodes CASSSKGREGAHEQYF.